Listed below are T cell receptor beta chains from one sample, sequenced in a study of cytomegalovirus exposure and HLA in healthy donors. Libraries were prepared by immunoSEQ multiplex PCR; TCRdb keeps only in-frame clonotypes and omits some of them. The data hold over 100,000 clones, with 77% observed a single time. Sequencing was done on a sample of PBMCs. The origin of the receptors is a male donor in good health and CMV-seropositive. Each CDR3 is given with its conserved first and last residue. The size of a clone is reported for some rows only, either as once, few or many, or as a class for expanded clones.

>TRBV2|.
CASSPDREIETQYF
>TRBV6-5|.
CASRGNHNEQFF
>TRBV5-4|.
CASSLRDNHHNEQFF
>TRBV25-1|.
CASSESGGIDTQYF
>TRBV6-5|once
CASSYRGRGYNEQFF
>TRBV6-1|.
CASSVMTGSNEKLFF
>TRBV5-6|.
CASSQGLAGSNEQFF
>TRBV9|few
CASSVDDSPNEKLFF
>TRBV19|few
CASSIIGASGAGELFF
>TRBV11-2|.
CASSLGDTNEKLFF
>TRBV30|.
CACSDRNYEQYF
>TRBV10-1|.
CAITGASDYTF
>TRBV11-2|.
CASSLIARADTQYF
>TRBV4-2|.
CASSPRGDTDTQYF
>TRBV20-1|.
CSARDPPRGFF
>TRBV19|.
CASSIGGRPVTDTQYF
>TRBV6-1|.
CASSDSTPHEQYF
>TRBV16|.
CASSQSPGSNQPQHF
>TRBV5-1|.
CASSPPDRADTQYF
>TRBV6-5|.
CASSSSSGTGLNEQFF
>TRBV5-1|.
CASSSTGGSGYTF
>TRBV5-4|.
CASSLGGTGSYGYTF